The following is a T cell receptor (beta chain) sequence with its context. The sample originates from a study of T cell changes during pregnancy in multiple sclerosis. Germline trimming cut 8 bases from V and 0 bases from J; bases unmatched to any gene: 14. The CDR3 consists of 20 residues. In germline, CDR1 is MNHEY, CDR2 SMNVEV (reference sequence). Sequenced by immunoSEQ multiplex PCR; TCRdb stores in-frame clones only, minus some. The table lists some 80,000 clones, around 93% of them singletons, with 2% to 3% in the top ten. The chain joins TRBV27 to TRBJ2-3, with TRBD2 identical over 16 bases. The receptor was derived from a female donor with multiple sclerosis, enrolled in a pregnancy study. Here the sequenced sample was peripheral blood, taken in the third trimester of pregnancy. Written as DNA, the CDR3 is TGTGCCAGCTCCGAGGTCCCGGGACTAGCGGGGGGGCCTAGCACAGATACGCAGTATTTT. This gives the protein CASSEVPGLAGGPSTDTQYF.